A single sample gave rise to the 8 T cell receptor beta chains below, sequenced in a study of PD-L1 blockade in urothelial cancer. The data were produced by immunoSEQ multiplex PCR, yet TCRdb's version contains in-frame clones alone and is incomplete. In the table there are tens of thousands of clones, 82% of which are singletons. The sequencing used PBMCs, collected around atezolizumab (anti-PD-L1) treatment. All receptors come from a man between 65 and 85 years old with urothelial cancer.

This sequence joins TRBV5-8 and TRBJ2-1; 13 bases line up with TRBD2. CDR1 and CDR2 from the germline V gene are SGHTS and YDEGEE. The CDR3 has 18 residues. After removal of 4 bases from V and 7 bases from J, the junction contained 14 bases not matched to a gene. CDR3 DNA: TGTGCCAGCAGCCGATCCTTGTTTGGGACTAGCGGGACGAATGAGCAGTTCTTC. Encoded protein: CASSRSLFGTSGTNEQFF.

The chain joins TRBV5-1 to TRBJ1-6, with 8 bases that match TRBD1. The germline V gene encodes CDR1 SGHRS and CDR2 YFSETQ. Trimming cost V 7 bases and J 8 bases; bases outside gene matches: 5. The CDR3 is made up of 13 amino acids. CDR3 sequence (DNA): TGCGCCAGCCGGGGGACAGGAGATTCACCCCTCCACTTT. The encoded protein is CASRGTGDSPLHF.

This sequence joins TRBV4-2 and TRBJ1-4; no reliable D call. The CDR3 runs to 15 residues. Germline V lookup: CDR1 LGHNA, CDR2 YNFKEQ. Trimming took 0 bases from V and 3 from J, leaving 8 bases between them. As DNA, the CDR3 is TGTGCCAGCAGCCAAGAAACAGTGTCTAATGAAAAACTGTTTTTT. Encoded protein: CASSQETVSNEKLFF.

This clone appeared once. The chain uses TRBV5-6 and TRBJ2-3, with TRBD2 as a possible D gene (5 bases). The germline V gene encodes CDR1 SGHDT and CDR2 YYEEEE. The CDR3 is made up of 17 amino acids. Trimming removed 4 bases from V and 4 bases from J, with 22 bases in between. CDR3 in DNA: TGTGCCAGCAGCCAAATACGTGAGGGAATCGGCTCAGATACGCAGTATTTT. Protein sequence: CASSQIREGIGSDTQYF.

This clone was counted a single time. The rearrangement joins TRBV5-1 to TRBJ2-3; 8 nucleotides align to TRBD1. In germline, CDR1 is SGHRS, CDR2 YFSETQ. V dropped 7 bases and J dropped 5; count of bases not matched to a gene: 18. The CDR3 is 17 residues long. CDR3 region: CASYADQGARLGDTQYF. CDR3 in DNA: TGCGCCAGCTACGCAGACCAGGGGGCGCGTCTGGGAGATACGCAGTATTTT. Full variable domain (outside the CDR3, taken from reference TRBV5-1 and TRBJ2-3): KAGVTQTPRYLIKTRGQQVTLSCSPISGHRSVSWYQQTPGQGLQFLFEYFSETQRNKGNFPGRFSGRQFSNSRSEMNVSTLELGDSALYLCASYADQGARLGDTQYFGPGTRLTVL.

V usage is TRBV10-3 and J usage is TRBJ1-6; weak D call: TRBD1 (5 bases). V shed 8 bases and J shed 6 bases, with 11 bases lying between them. There are 13 residues in the CDR3. CDR1 is ENHRY and CDR2 is SYGVKD in the germline V gene. The CDR3 nucleotides are TGTGCCATCCGGGTACAGGTTAATTCACCCCTCCACTTT. This sequence encodes CAIRVQVNSPLHF.

This chain connects TRBV6-5 to TRBJ1-2; D may be TRBD1 (6 bases). This CDR3 is built from 14 residues. Germline CDR1 MNHEY, CDR2 SVGAGI. V lost 4 bases, J lost 2 bases, and 11 bases lay in between. Written as DNA, the CDR3 is TGTGCCAGCAGTTTGACAGGCTTCAACTATGGCTACACCTTC. Protein: CASSLTGFNYGYTF.

The rearrangement links TRBV4-1 to TRBJ1-5, with D possibly being TRBD1 (6 bases). V dropped 4 bases and J dropped 3 bases, with 13 bases sitting between them. CDR1 and CDR2 (germline): MGHRA, YSYEKL. CDR3 length equals 15 residues. The CDR3, as DNA: TGCGCCAGCAGCCGCGGGGGCATGGACAATCAGCCCCAGCATTTT. As protein: CASSRGGMDNQPQHF.